Listed below are T cell receptor beta chains from one sample, sequenced in a study of cytomegalovirus exposure and HLA in healthy donors. Measured with immunoSEQ multiplex PCR; TCRdb has only the in-frame clones, and not every one. The data contain over 120,000 clones, 75% to 80% of them singletons. Sequencing input: PBMCs. The receptors derive from a male donor in good health and CMV-seronegative. The CDR3 runs from the conserved cysteine through the conserved F or W. Each record gives: D gene, V gene, clone size, CDR3 length, J gene, CDR3 DNA, CDR3 protein. A D gene is named only where the DNA matches it firmly. The size of a clone is reported for some rows only, either as once, few or many, or as a class for expanded clones.

D: .
V: TRBV30
size: .
length: 15
J: TRBJ2-2
DNA: TGTGCCTGGAACTACGGGTGGGGGCGGACCGGGGAGCTGTTTTTT
CDR3: CAWNYGWGRTGELFF

D: .
V: TRBV6-5
size: .
length: 12
J: TRBJ2-7
DNA: TGTGCCACCGCCACGACAACCTACGAGCAGTACTTC
CDR3: CATATTTYEQYF

D: .
V: TRBV5-4
size: .
length: 14
J: TRBJ1-1
DNA: TGTGCCAGCAGCTTGCAGGGTCCAAACACTGAAGCTTTCTTT
CDR3: CASSLQGPNTEAFF

D: TRBD2
V: TRBV10-1
size: .
length: 13
J: TRBJ2-5
DNA: TGCGCCAGCAGTGAGCGGCTAGCGGGAGCGGCGTACTTC
CDR3: CASSERLAGAAYF

D: TRBD1
V: TRBV11-1
size: .
length: 16
J: TRBJ2-2
DNA: TGTGCCAGCAGCCTACTGGACAGGGAGGACACCGGGGAGCTGTTTTTT
CDR3: CASSLLDREDTGELFF

D: TRBD2
V: TRBV5-1
size: .
length: 14
J: TRBJ2-3
DNA: TGCGCCAGCATGTCCGGGACTAGCGCAGATACGCAGTATTTT
CDR3: CASMSGTSADTQYF

D: TRBD2
V: TRBV11-2
size: .
length: 16
J: TRBJ2-5
DNA: TGTGCCAGCAGCTTAGGGCGGGGGGATATACAAGAGACCCAGTACTTC
CDR3: CASSLGRGDIQETQYF

D: TRBD1
V: TRBV18
size: .
length: 16
J: TRBJ1-1
DNA: TGTGCCAGCTCACAGAGACAGGGGACAATGAACACTGAAGCTTTCTTT
CDR3: CASSQRQGTMNTEAFF

D: .
V: TRBV4-1
size: .
length: 15
J: TRBJ1-2
DNA: TGCGCCAGCAGCCCCCCAGTCGCAGGGGTGGGTGGCTACACCTTC
CDR3: CASSPPVAGVGGYTF

D: TRBD1
V: TRBV5-1
size: .
length: 15
J: TRBJ1-1
DNA: TGCGCCAGCAGCTTAGCACAGGGGCTGAACACTGAAGCTTTCTTT
CDR3: CASSLAQGLNTEAFF

D: TRBD1
V: TRBV7-9
size: .
length: 15
J: TRBJ2-7
DNA: TGTGCCAGCAGCCTTGACAGGGCCCGTTCCTACGAGCAGTACTTC
CDR3: CASSLDRARSYEQYF

D: TRBD2
V: TRBV6-5
size: .
length: 13
J: TRBJ2-7
DNA: TGTGCCAGCAGTTACGGGGGGGACTACGAGCAGTACTTC
CDR3: CASSYGGDYEQYF

D: .
V: TRBV5-1
size: .
length: 14
J: TRBJ1-1
DNA: TGCGCCAGCAGCTTGGAAACAGGGCCCACTGAAGCTTTCTTT
CDR3: CASSLETGPTEAFF

D: .
V: TRBV18
size: .
length: 14
J: TRBJ2-7
DNA: TGTGCCAGCTCAACAATACAGAGATCCTACGAGCAGTACTTC
CDR3: CASSTIQRSYEQYF

D: .
V: TRBV9
size: .
length: 12
J: TRBJ2-7
DNA: TGTGCCAGCAGCTCATACCAGGGGGAGCAGTACTTC
CDR3: CASSSYQGEQYF

D: TRBD1
V: TRBV5-6
size: .
length: 16
J: TRBJ1-4
DNA: TGTGCCAGCAGCTCAGAAACAGGGGCGACTAATGAAAAACTGTTTTTT
CDR3: CASSSETGATNEKLFF

D: .
V: TRBV27
size: once
length: 17
J: TRBJ2-7
DNA: TGTGCCAGCAGTTTAAGGGGTAGAGCATACCATTCCTACGAGCAGTACTTC
CDR3: CASSLRGRAYHSYEQYF

D: .
V: TRBV5-4
size: few
length: 16
J: TRBJ2-1
DNA: TGTGCCAGCAGAATGCCGGGACACACGGACTACAATGAGCAGTTCTTC
CDR3: CASRMPGHTDYNEQFF

D: .
V: TRBV19
size: once
length: 15
J: TRBJ2-5
DNA: TGTGCCAGTAGTCAGAGGGTCCTGCCTCAAGAGACCCAGTACTTC
CDR3: CASSQRVLPQETQYF

D: .
V: TRBV5-1
size: .
length: 15
J: TRBJ2-7
DNA: TGCGCCAGCAGCCTAGGACAGCAGCTTACGGGCGAGCAGTACTTC
CDR3: CASSLGQQLTGEQYF

D: .
V: TRBV10-3
size: .
length: 14
J: TRBJ2-3
DNA: TGTGCCATCAGACTAGCCACAACCACAGATACGCAGTATTTT
CDR3: CAIRLATTTDTQYF

D: TRBD1
V: TRBV15
size: few
length: 14
J: TRBJ1-4
DNA: TGTGCCACCAGGACAGGGCTGACTAATGAAAAACTGTTTTTT
CDR3: CATRTGLTNEKLFF

D: .
V: TRBV19
size: .
length: 11
J: TRBJ1-2
DNA: TGTGCCAGTAGTCCGAACTATGGCTACACCTTC
CDR3: CASSPNYGYTF

D: TRBD2
V: TRBV7-9
size: once
length: 19
J: TRBJ2-3
DNA: TGTGCCAGCAGCCTACCGGGACTAGCGGGAGAGCCCCCCACAGATACGCAGTATTTT
CDR3: CASSLPGLAGEPPTDTQYF

D: TRBD1
V: TRBV25-1
size: .
length: 14
J: TRBJ2-4
DNA: TGTGCCAGCAGTGGTGACAGGGGGCAGAGCATTCAGTACTTC
CDR3: CASSGDRGQSIQYF

D: .
V: TRBV19
size: .
length: 12
J: TRBJ1-5
DNA: TGTGGATCTGGGGGAGCGGGGCAGCCCCAGCATTTT
CDR3: CGSGGAGQPQHF

D: TRBD1
V: TRBV7-2
size: .
length: 16
J: TRBJ2-2
DNA: TGTGCCAGCAGCTTAGTCTACGGACAGGGATCAGGGGAGCTGTTTTTT
CDR3: CASSLVYGQGSGELFF

D: .
V: TRBV5-1
size: few
length: 15
J: TRBJ2-3
DNA: TGCGCCAGCAGCTTATCGGGGTTCCCCACAGATACGCAGTATTTT
CDR3: CASSLSGFPTDTQYF

D: .
V: TRBV9
size: .
length: 15
J: TRBJ2-2
DNA: TGTGCCAGCAGCGTAGTACAGGGTAACACCGGGGAGCTGTTTTTT
CDR3: CASSVVQGNTGELFF

D: TRBD2
V: TRBV7-2
size: .
length: 13
J: TRBJ2-7
DNA: TGTGCCAGCAGCTTAGGGACTAGAGAATTGCAGTACTTC
CDR3: CASSLGTRELQYF

D: .
V: TRBV2
size: .
length: 13
J: TRBJ2-3
DNA: TGTGCCAGCTCCTGGGGGGGCCCAGATACGCAGTATTTT
CDR3: CASSWGGPDTQYF

D: .
V: TRBV5-1
size: .
length: 14
J: TRBJ1-1
DNA: TGCGCCAGCAGCTTGCAAGGGGCAGACACTGAAGCTTTCTTT
CDR3: CASSLQGADTEAFF

D: TRBD1
V: TRBV2
size: .
length: 18
J: TRBJ1-1
DNA: TGTGCCACCGGAATGGGGACAGGGGCCGCCGCGATGAACACTGAAGCTTTCTTT
CDR3: CATGMGTGAAAMNTEAFF

D: TRBD1
V: TRBV10-3
size: .
length: 14
J: TRBJ2-3
DNA: TGTGCCATTTCCGGGACAGGGGACGCAGATACGCAGTATTTT
CDR3: CAISGTGDADTQYF

D: TRBD2
V: TRBV5-1
size: .
length: 19
J: TRBJ2-5
DNA: TGCGCCAGCAGCTCTCGCGGGACTAGCGGGGGCCCCTACCAAGAGACCCAGTACTTC
CDR3: CASSSRGTSGGPYQETQYF

D: .
V: TRBV6-5
size: .
length: 12
J: TRBJ2-4
DNA: TGTGCCAGCCAGGGTTCGATAAACATTCAGTACTTC
CDR3: CASQGSINIQYF

D: .
V: TRBV19
size: .
length: 15
J: TRBJ2-5
DNA: TGTGCCAGTAGCCCTAGGGAAGCGGAACAAGAGACCCAGTACTTC
CDR3: CASSPREAEQETQYF

D: .
V: TRBV7-6
size: .
length: 13
J: TRBJ1-1
DNA: TGTGCCAGCAGCGCCCAGAGGGACACTGAAGCTTTCTTT
CDR3: CASSAQRDTEAFF

D: .
V: TRBV5-1
size: .
length: 16
J: TRBJ2-7
DNA: TGCGCCAGCAGCTTAGTATTACGGGGTGCCTCCTACGAGCAGTACTTC
CDR3: CASSLVLRGASYEQYF

D: .
V: TRBV6-1
size: .
length: 16
J: TRBJ2-5
DNA: TGTGCCAGCAGTGGTTCGGTGGGAGGACAAAAAGAGACCCAGTACTTC
CDR3: CASSGSVGGQKETQYF

D: .
V: TRBV4-2
size: few
length: 15
J: TRBJ1-5
DNA: TGTGCCAGCAGCCAAGACAGGGATAGCAATCAGCCCCAGCATTTT
CDR3: CASSQDRDSNQPQHF

D: .
V: TRBV19
size: .
length: 16
J: TRBJ2-3
DNA: TGTGCCAGTAGTATACGTTCACAGTTAAGCACAGATACGCAGTATTTT
CDR3: CASSIRSQLSTDTQYF

D: .
V: TRBV7-6
size: .
length: 16
J: TRBJ1-1
DNA: TGTGCCAGCAGTTCCTTAGTGGGCTTAATGAACACTGAAGCTTTCTTT
CDR3: CASSSLVGLMNTEAFF

D: TRBD1
V: TRBV6-5
size: once
length: 14
J: TRBJ2-3
DNA: TGTGCCAGCAGTTTACAGGGGGCCCGAAATACGCAGTATTTT
CDR3: CASSLQGARNTQYF

D: TRBD2
V: TRBV2
size: .
length: 13
J: TRBJ2-5
DNA: TGTGCCAGCTCCGGACTAGCGGGAGGGACCCAGTACTTC
CDR3: CASSGLAGGTQYF